Below, one T cell receptor beta chain is given with its context. The antigen is undetermined. The data were taken from a study of CD4 T cells in relation to SARS-CoV-2 and coronaviruses. The method was immunoSEQ multiplex PCR; TCRdb's version includes in-frame clones alone and lacks a portion of them. The sample includes some 35,000 clones, around 82% seen only once; the top ten take under 6%. V lost 2 bases and J 4 bases, leaving 12 bases between the germline ends. Per the germline V gene, CDR1 is WSHSY and CDR2 is SAAADI. The CDR3 is 14 amino acids. Material: naive CD4+ T cells from PBMCs, cultured in vitro. The subset: naive CD4+ T cells isolated by negative enrichment. The receptor's source is an adult with COVID-19. The chain uses TRBV10-2 and TRBJ2-7; TRBD2 might be the D (5 bases). DNA of the CDR3: TGCGCCAGCAGTGAGCGGCTAGCAGATTACGAGCAGTACTTC. This sequence encodes CASSERLADYEQYF.